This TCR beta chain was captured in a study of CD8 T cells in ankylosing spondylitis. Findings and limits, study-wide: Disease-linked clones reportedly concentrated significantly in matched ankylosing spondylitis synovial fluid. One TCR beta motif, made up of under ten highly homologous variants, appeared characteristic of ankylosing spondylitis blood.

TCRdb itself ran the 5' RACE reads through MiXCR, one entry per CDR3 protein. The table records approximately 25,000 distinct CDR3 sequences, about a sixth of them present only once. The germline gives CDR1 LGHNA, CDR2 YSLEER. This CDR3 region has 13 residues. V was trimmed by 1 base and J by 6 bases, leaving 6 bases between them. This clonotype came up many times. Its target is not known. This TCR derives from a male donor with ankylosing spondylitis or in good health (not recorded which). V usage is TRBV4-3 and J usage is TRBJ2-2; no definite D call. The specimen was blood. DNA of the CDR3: TGCGCCAGCAGCCAAGCGTGGCCCGGGGAGCTGTTTTTT. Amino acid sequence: CASSQAWPGELFF.